A selection of T cell receptor beta chains follows, all from one sample in a study of identifying expanded T cells in peripheral blood. Some clones are missing from TCRdb's copy, which holds only in-frame ones; the method was immunoSEQ multiplex PCR. The table shows roughly 81,000 clones, with around 84% occurring only once. Sequencing used blood. The receptor set was obtained from a person aged 18 to 75 in good health. Both conserved end residues are trimmed from each CDR3. The order of the fields is V gene, J gene, CDR3 protein.

TRBV19	TRBJ2-1	ASSPGGSGSREQF
TRBV15	TRBJ2-3	ATSRVAGADTQY
TRBV9	TRBJ2-1	ASSVGGARGDEQF
TRBV28	TRBJ2-7	ASRPGTATYEQY
TRBV20-1	TRBJ1-2	SASRPYGYT
TRBV11-1	TRBJ2-1	ASSQTEVYNEQF
TRBV7-3	TRBJ2-3	ASSPGLAGVPGTDTQY
TRBV9	TRBJ2-5	ASSPFEGYQETQY
TRBV2	TRBJ1-2	ASSYLRTGRYGYT
TRBV10-3	TRBJ2-3	AIRPGLDTDTQY
TRBV6-5	TRBJ2-1	ASSYILAGHNEQF
TRBV28	TRBJ2-7	ASSSQWGEELISSSYEQY
TRBV5-1	TRBJ2-1	ASSLMASGSNEQF
TRBV6-5	TRBJ1-1	ASTKKGSGTEAF
TRBV11-2	TRBJ1-1	ASSSPTGVNTEAF
TRBV29-1	TRBJ1-2	SVEDRGFGYGYT
TRBV28	TRBJ1-1	ASSIGGYTEAF
TRBV6-6	TRBJ1-1	ASRPIPGQGNTEAF
TRBV29-1	TRBJ2-6	SAPGPGANVLT
TRBV29-1	TRBJ2-1	SVGARYNEQF
TRBV5-5	TRBJ2-3	ASSLGFRTITDTQY
TRBV6-5	TRBJ2-7	ASSYEARGRGGEQY
TRBV27	TRBJ2-7	ASSLNRDPPYEQY
TRBV11-1	TRBJ2-1	ASSPTRLAGNEQF
TRBV5-1	TRBJ1-1	ASSRTGEGTLFDAMNTEAF
TRBV28	TRBJ2-5	ASTGRGETQY
TRBV7-9	TRBJ2-2	ASSPGTSFLDTGELF
TRBV6-6	TRBJ1-2	ASSPTGVDYGYT